These 23 T cell receptor beta chains were all obtained from the same sample, sequenced in a study of shared clonotypes between healthy human individuals. Produced via immunoSEQ multiplex PCR; TCRdb's table is partial and in-frame only. The sample records 550,000 to 800,000 clones, around 67% being singletons. The sequenced sample consisted of memory CD4+ T cells sorted from blood. Subset in this sample: CD45RA-negative fraction. The source is a woman aged 30 to 39 in good health.

There are a few counts of this clone. The chain couples TRBV2 to TRBJ2-1, with 8 bases lining up with TRBD2. CDR1 SNHLY and CDR2 FYNNEI come from the germline V gene. This CDR3 is 14 amino acids long. The V and J ends lost 7 bases and 4 bases, in that order; junction bases with no gene match: 6. The DNA for the CDR3 is TGTGCCAGCAAGGTCCGGGAGGGATACAATGAGCAGTTCTTC. It codes for CASKVREGYNEQFF. Drawing the rest from reference TRBV2 and TRBJ2-1, the complete variable domain is EPEVTQTPSHQVTQMGQEVILRCVPISNHLYFYWYRQILGQKVEFLVSFYNNEISEKSEIFDDQFSVERPDGSNFTLKIRSTKLEDSAMYFCASKVREGYNEQFFGPGTRLTVL.

The chain combines TRBV18 with TRBJ2-1; 8 bases map to TRBD2. V lost 6 bases, J lost 6 bases, and 10 bases stayed unmatched. The CDR3 runs 15 residues. Germline V CDR1 and CDR2: KGHSH, LQKENI. CDR3 sequence: CASSRGLAQSNEQFF. In DNA form, the CDR3 reads TGTGCCAGCTCTCGAGGACTAGCCCAGAGCAATGAGCAGTTCTTC.

J is TRBJ2-5 and V is TRBV28, with TRBD1 identical over 8 bases. Trimming cost V 1 base and J 4 bases; bases outside gene matches: 5. This CDR3 is 15 amino acids long. Per the germline V gene, CDR1 is MDHEN and CDR2 is SYDVKM. The CDR3 DNA is TGTGCCAGCAGTTTATCCGCCAGGGGGCGAGAGACCCAGTACTTC. This sequence encodes CASSLSARGRETQYF. Drawing the rest from reference TRBV28 and TRBJ2-5, the complete variable domain is DVKVTQSSRYLVKRTGEKVFLECVQDMDHENMFWYRQDPGLGLRLIYFSYDVKMKEKGDIPEGYSVSREKKERFSLILESASTNQTSMYLCASSLSARGRETQYFGPGTRLLVL.

This chain joins TRBV10-2 and TRBJ2-1; D gene ambiguous. The CDR3 runs to 12 residues. The germline CDR1 and CDR2 sequences are WSHSY and SAAADI. Trimming removed 5 bases from V and 8 bases from J, with 10 bases in between. The CDR3: CASSPGDHEQFF. Written as DNA, the CDR3 is TGCGCCAGCAGTCCCGGAGATCATGAGCAGTTCTTC.

To note about this clone: A read error may be the cause here, since a much bigger clone is one base away. The chain is built from TRBV28 and TRBJ2-3; the D is unclear. Germline-derived CDR1 and CDR2 are MDHEN and SYDVKM. Trimming shortened V by 3 bases and J by 3 bases, and 4 bases separated the two germline ends. This CDR3 is 12 amino acids long. CDR3 amino acids: CASSLPTDTQYF. DNA of the CDR3: TGTGCCAGCAGTTTGCCTACAGATACGCAGTATTTT.

The J gene is TRBJ2-7, the V gene TRBV10-3; D remains unclear. Germline CDR1 and CDR2: ENHRY and SYGVKD. V was shortened by 0 bases and J by 1 base, with 7 bases between the two germline ends. This CDR3 is built from 14 residues. CDR3 sequence (DNA): TGTGCCATCAGTGAGTCATGGCGGTCCTACGAGCAGTACTTC. Its protein product is CAISESWRSYEQYF.

The rearrangement links TRBV19 to TRBJ2-1; TRBD2 matches at 12 bases. From germline, CDR1 is LNHDA and CDR2 SQIVND (reference sequence). The CDR3 spans 19 residues. V trimming: 6 bases; J trimming: 0 bases; junction bases outside the gene matches: 12. This CDR3 is CASRSNVLAGGSSYNEQFF. CDR3 DNA: TGTGCCAGTAGGAGCAATGTCCTAGCGGGAGGGAGCTCCTACAATGAGCAGTTCTTC.

The V gene is TRBV7-7, the J gene TRBJ2-5; TRBD1 agrees at 11 bases. Trimming took 4 bases from V and 4 from J; bases not matched to a gene: 8. The CDR3 consists of 16 residues. Germline V lookup: CDR1 SSHAT, CDR2 FNYEAQ (reference sequence). CDR3 protein: CASSYSIGTGGETQYF. The DNA for the CDR3 is TGTGCCAGCAGCTATTCCATTGGGACAGGGGGAGAGACCCAGTACTTC.

The chain combines TRBV6-5 with TRBJ2-2; D call uncertain. CDR3 size: 13 residues. V dropped 8 bases and J dropped 1 base, with 8 bases sitting between them. Germline values: CDR1 MNHEY, CDR2 SVGAGI. CDR3 sequence (DNA): TGTGCCAGCGGACGGTTGAACACCGGGGAGCTGTTTTTT. Protein: CASGRLNTGELFF.

This sequence joins TRBV11-2 and TRBJ2-1, with 14 bases identical to TRBD2. J lost 3 bases, V lost 6 bases, and 4 bases had no gene match. The CDR3 sequence is 16 residues long. The V gene's germline CDR1 is SGHAT and CDR2 FQNNGV. In nucleotides, the CDR3 is TGTGCCAGCAGAAGACTAGCGGGAGGGGTCTACAATGAGCAGTTCTTC. It yields the protein CASRRLAGGVYNEQFF. Full variable domain (missing parts from reference TRBV11-2 and TRBJ2-1): EAGVAQSPRYKIIEKRQSVAFWCNPISGHATLYWYQQILGQGPKLLIQFQNNGVVDDSQLPKDRFSAERLKGVDSTLKIQPAKLEDSAVYLCASRRLAGGVYNEQFFGPGTRLTVL.

This chain connects TRBV4-1 to TRBJ2-7, with 9 bases lining up with TRBD1. Germline CDR1 and CDR2: MGHRA and YSYEKL. The V segment lost 3 bases and the J segment 6 bases; nucleotides outside the gene matches: 6. CDR3 length equals 14 residues. The DNA for the CDR3 is TGCGCCAGCAGCCACCCGGGACAGGGACCCGAGCAGTACTTC. It yields the protein CASSHPGQGPEQYF.

CDR3 in amino acids: CASSAQDRGPYEQYF. For the CDR3, the DNA is TGTGCCAGCAGTGCCCAAGACAGGGGGCCCTACGAGCAGTACTTC. The rearrangement joins TRBV6-1 to TRBJ2-7; 10 bases map to TRBD1. V shed 4 bases, J shed 2 bases, and the junction held 5 bases outside the gene matches. CDR3 size: 15 residues. CDR1 is MNHNS and CDR2 is SASEGT in the germline V gene.

The chain links TRBV5-6 to TRBJ1-1; 11 nucleotides match TRBD1. The germline CDR1 and CDR2 sequences are SGHDT and YYEEEE. The CDR3 length is 14 residues. The V and J ends lost 3 bases and 10 bases, in that order; junction bases with no gene match: 8. The CDR3 protein is CASSSRTGGGLAFF. The DNA of the CDR3 is TGTGCCAGCAGCTCCCGGACAGGGGGCGGTTTAGCTTTCTTT.

The J gene is TRBJ2-1, the V gene TRBV30; TRBD2 agrees at 14 bases. Germline values: CDR1 GTSNPN, CDR2 SVGIG (reference sequence). The CDR3 runs 15 residues. After removal of 4 bases from V and 8 bases from J, the junction contained 7 bases not matched to a gene. The CDR3 loop reads CAWMRGTSGSHEQFF. The CDR3 DNA follows: TGTGCCTGGATGCGGGGGACTAGCGGGAGCCATGAGCAGTTCTTC.

The V and J genes are TRBV18 and TRBJ2-5; D ambiguous. In germline, CDR1 is KGHSH, CDR2 LQKENI. The germline V and J ends were trimmed by 3 bases and 1 base, with 12 bases remaining between them. This CDR3 is built from 15 residues. The CDR3 DNA sequence: TGTGCCAGCTCACCCCGAGTCCAGGCCCAAGAGACCCAGTACTTC. It codes for CASSPRVQAQETQYF.

The chain recombines TRBV19 with TRBJ2-1; 9 nucleotides match TRBD2. Looked up from germline, CDR1 is LNHDA and CDR2 is SQIVND (reference sequence). This CDR3 spans 14 amino acids. The V gene end was trimmed by 5 bases and the J gene end by 4 bases; junction bases not matched to a gene: 3. The CDR3 is CASSRLAGYNEQFF. Written as DNA, the CDR3 is TGTGCCAGTAGTCGTCTAGCGGGGTACAATGAGCAGTTCTTC.

This chain connects TRBV5-1 to TRBJ2-7; perhaps TRBD1 as D (6 bases). The CDR3 length is 14 residues. Germline values: CDR1 SGHRS, CDR2 YFSETQ. V was pared by 3 bases and J by 3 bases, with 13 bases between. CDR3 loop: CASSWKDSGYEQYF. Here the CDR3 DNA reads TGCGCCAGCAGCTGGAAGGACAGTGGCTACGAGCAGTACTTC.

This sequence joins TRBV4-1 and TRBJ1-3; 8 nucleotides line up with TRBD1. J was trimmed by 0 bases and V by 1 base; bases with no gene match: 5. This CDR3 has 17 amino acids. The germline V gene encodes CDR1 MGHRA and CDR2 YSYEKL. In nucleotides, the CDR3 is TGCGCCAGCAGCCAAGTAGGGACAGGCAACTCTGGAAACACCATATATTTT. Its translation is CASSQVGTGNSGNTIYF.

The chain uses TRBV18 and TRBJ2-7; 10 bases agree with TRBD2. This CDR3 region has 15 residues. Germline CDR1 reads KGHSH; CDR2 reads LQKENI. Trimming cost V 3 bases and J 2 bases; bases outside gene matches: 4. The DNA of the CDR3 is TGTGCCAGCTCACCTGGTAGCGGGAGGCCCTACGAGCAGTACTTC. As protein: CASSPGSGRPYEQYF.

This chain connects TRBV6-1 to TRBJ2-7, with 10 bases fitting TRBD1. This CDR3 region has 14 residues. Trimming at V came to 7 bases and at J to 4 bases, leaving 7 bases not matched to a gene. The germline CDR1 and CDR2 sequences are MNHNS and SASEGT. The CDR3 is CASTQSGQGYEQYF. The CDR3 DNA reads TGTGCCAGCACTCAGTCGGGACAGGGGTACGAGCAGTACTTC.

Remarks on this clone: The same CDR3 is also encoded by other DNA sequences in this sample. This chain joins TRBV2 and TRBJ1-5; tentatively, D is TRBD1 (6 bases). V lost 6 bases and J 0 bases, leaving 9 bases between the germline ends. Germline V gene sequence: CDR1 SNHLY, CDR2 FYNNEI. The length of the CDR3 is 14 residues. CDR3 bases: TGTGCCAGCAGCGGACAGTATAGCAATCAGCCCCAGCATTTT. Translating it yields CASSGQYSNQPQHF.

CDR3 coding DNA: TGTGCCAGCAGCGTCGACAGGGGGATCGGCGAGCAGTACTTC. It codes for CASSVDRGIGEQYF. The V and J genes are TRBV6-4 and TRBJ2-7; 9 nucleotides line up with TRBD1. The CDR3 covers 14 residues. Trimming removed 6 bases from V and 6 bases from J; junction bases left unmatched: 9. Looked up from germline, CDR1 is MRHNA and CDR2 is SNTAGT.

The CDR3: CASSPNRLGGYGYTF. The DNA for the CDR3 is TGTGCCAGCTCACCAAATCGGCTAGGCGGCTATGGCTACACCTTC. The genes are TRBV18 and TRBJ1-2; no firm D call. Per the germline V gene, CDR1 is KGHSH and CDR2 is LQKENI. The CDR3 covers 15 residues. The germline V and J ends were trimmed by 2 bases and 4 bases, with 14 bases remaining between them. The full variable domain, rest sourced from reference TRBV18 and TRBJ1-2, is NAGVMQNPRHLVRRRGQEARLRCSPMKGHSHVYWYRQLPEEGLKFMVYLQKENIIDESGMPKERFSAEFPKEGPSILRIQQVVRGDSAAYFCASSPNRLGGYGYTFGSGTRLTVV.